This T cell receptor beta chain emerged from a study of molecular identifiers for immune sequencing clone quantification. Broader study findings: Whereas naive cells kept under 1% of molecules in clones above 20 RNA copies, such clones held over 98% in effectors.

This clonotype was observed a handful of times. Its target is not known. An end of the junction differs from the germline gene, which may be a read error. Previously reported methods and listed TCR primers produced the bulk TCR libraries. Via MiXCR, TCRdb re-called the PCR reads, giving one row per CDR3 protein. The data show 85,000 to 90,000 distinct CDR3 sequences, approximately 23% seen once. Germline V gives CDR1 SGHRS, CDR2 YFSETQ. This CDR3 comprises 16 residues. From roughly 20,000 to 1,000,000 sorted cells, naive CD8 libraries were generated with 10%, 30% or 50% RNA. CD8+CD4-CCR7+CD45RA+ cells were sorted as naive CD8 T cells.

This clonotype was obtained from a human donor in good health. Some libraries in this study had Jurkat cell RNA spiked in. The sequenced material came from naive CD8+ T cells from blood, with Jurkat cell RNA spiked in. The sample's subset: FACS-sorted CD8+CD4-CCR7+CD45RA+ naive T cells. V is TRBV5-1 and J is TRBJ2-5; maybe TRBD2 (5 bases). CDR3 coding DNA: TGCGCCAGCAGCTTGGTCGGCCCGGGGTTTCAAGGGACCCAGTACTTC. Translating gives CASSLVGPGFQGTQYF.